Detailed here is one T cell receptor beta chain. This clonotype was counted a few times. Its specific antigen is unknown. Base qualities are missing; no much larger clone stands one base away. This record belongs to a study of response to subunit inactivated influenza vaccine listed by TCRdb under 2018. A note on the overall study: To follow how T cells responded to a trivalent subunit inactivated influenza vaccine, the researchers relied on deep quantitative profiling of the T cell receptor repertoire.

Via the germline V gene, CDR1 is SGHVS and CDR2 FNYEAQ. The CDR3 holds 17 amino acids from the cysteine to the phenylalanine. Only the CDR3 portion is preserved as DNA: 51 bases, with reading frame beginning at the first base. Clipping removes 1 base from V and 4 bases from J, with 13 as the unmatched junction base count. The protocol used for the library was RT-PCR. The listed sequencing device is Illumina HiSeq 2500. TCRdb reworked the public reads: Q25 trimming with fastp, MiXCR clone assembly, productive beta chains retained. For every CDR3 protein sequence, its rows merge into one entry that carries the most common genes and DNA. The sample table records around 520,000 distinct CDR3 sequences; around 25% of these occur just once. Jointly, the top ten make up 1.5% to 2% of the sample. Points the paper makes about the study in general: The authors proposed that each seasonal influenza vaccination may bring in only a limited number of new T cells.

This chain joins TRBV7-6 to TRBJ2-7, and 7 bases in between align with TRBD1. Sequences were derived from CD4+ T cells sorted from PBMCs, sampled about 5 days after vaccination. The TCR comes from a man aged 50-59 years who received an inactivated influenza vaccine. Donor details come from another sample of the same person, matched by shared clones. The CDR3 protein sequence reads: CASSLEPQRQGRYEQYF. The DNA sequence is given as TGTGCCAGCAGCTTAGAGCCCCAGAGACAGGGTAGATACGAGCAGTACTTC.